The clone carrying this T cell receptor (beta chain) showed up just a few times. These data are taken from a study of T-cell reconstitution after alpha-beta-depleted transplantation in children. Germline loops: CDR1 SGHAT, CDR2 FQDESV (reference sequence). The CDR3 runs 15 residues. The V and J ends lost 6 bases and 1 base respectively, with 15 bases between them. Preparation of the TCRbeta library was carried out with unique molecular identifiers. TCRdb ran MiXCR on the PCR reads and lists one entry per CDR3 protein. Of 500,000 to 600,000 distinct CDR3 sequences in the sample, 15% to 20% are singletons; the top ten hold 2.5% to 3.5%.

Sequences were derived from PBMCs from the stem cell graft donor, sampled from the stem cell graft. The V call is TRBV11-1, the J call TRBJ1-1, with D maybe TRBD1 (6 bases). The source of this sequence is a human donor who donated a stem cell graft to a child with acute lymphoblastic leukemia. In DNA form, the CDR3 reads TGTGCCAGCAGGGCCACTGACAGGTGGAACACTGAAGCTTTCTTT. This sequence encodes CASRATDRWNTEAFF.